The T cell receptor beta chain described here comes from a study of glioma-infiltrating T cells after dendritic cell vaccination. This CDR3 is built from 15 residues. Germline CDR1 reads MNHEY; CDR2 reads SMNVEV (reference sequence). Germline trimming cut 5 bases from V and 0 bases from J; bases unmatched to any gene: 6. Documented time point: after dendritic cell vaccination, including at tumor progression/relapse. The table came from immunoSEQ multiplex PCR; TCRdb's copy has only in-frame clones and leaves some out. Of more than 95,000 clones in the sample, 90% were seen once. The origin of this receptor is a human donor with glioblastoma. This sequence joins TRBV27 and TRBJ1-2, with 7 bases fitting TRBD1. The starting material was blood, obtained after dendritic cell vaccination. In DNA, the CDR3 is TGTGCCAGCAGTCGCAGGGGGATAGCTAACTATGGCTACACCTTC. It specifies CASSRRGIANYGYTF.